A selection of T cell receptor beta chains follows, all from one sample in a study of T cell changes during pregnancy in multiple sclerosis. Measured with immunoSEQ multiplex PCR; TCRdb has only the in-frame clones, and not every one. The profile covers roughly 67,000 clones, with about nine tenths appearing a single time and approximately 1.4% taken by the ten largest. The specimen comprised peripheral blood, sampled in the second trimester of pregnancy. Every receptor here comes from a female donor with multiple sclerosis, enrolled in a pregnancy study. Each CDR3 is given with its conserved first and last residue. The D gene is left open where the match is weak. Not all rows give a size; the values are once, few, many and, for expanded clones, a class.

clone_size,d_call,j_call,v_call,cdr3_length,cdr3_aa
once,NA,TRBJ1-6,TRBV27,17,CASSFPPRAGINSPLHF
NA,TRBD2,TRBJ2-1,TRBV7-9,17,CASSLVAATSGYNEQFF
NA,NA,TRBJ1-4,TRBV7-2,15,CASSTQGSHNEKLFF
NA,NA,TRBJ1-1,TRBV7-9,13,CASSLQENTEAFF
NA,TRBD2,TRBJ2-3,TRBV5-1,15,CASSDGLALGDTQNF
NA,TRBD1,TRBJ1-2,TRBV7-9,17,CASSLNPAGQGFIGYTF
NA,TRBD1,TRBJ2-3,TRBV4-3,15,CASSQEDRGADTQYF
NA,TRBD1,TRBJ1-2,TRBV7-9,14,CASSSRHRGFGYTF
NA,NA,TRBJ2-3,TRBV7-6,13,CASSSMSTDTQYF
NA,NA,TRBJ1-2,TRBV14,13,CASSQGGGYGYTF
NA,TRBD1,TRBJ1-5,TRBV7-9,19,CASSLSPRDRAYSNQPQHF
NA,NA,TRBJ2-7,TRBV7-9,14,CASSQVGKTYEQYF
NA,NA,TRBJ1-2,TRBV5-1,14,CASSLELGARGYTF
NA,NA,TRBJ2-3,TRBV5-1,15,CASSLEGARTDTQYF
NA,NA,TRBJ2-2,TRBV27,15,CASSFYWYSTGELFF
NA,NA,TRBJ2-7,TRBV2,15,CASLGAVISSYEQYF
NA,TRBD1,TRBJ2-5,TRBV7-9,16,CASSLAGQGAGETQYF
NA,TRBD2,TRBJ2-5,TRBV6-6,14,CASSYQRGGETQYF
once,TRBD1,TRBJ2-5,TRBV27,16,CASSLQGAGVGETQYF
NA,NA,TRBJ1-1,TRBV6-5,15,CASSYSAGFHTEAFF